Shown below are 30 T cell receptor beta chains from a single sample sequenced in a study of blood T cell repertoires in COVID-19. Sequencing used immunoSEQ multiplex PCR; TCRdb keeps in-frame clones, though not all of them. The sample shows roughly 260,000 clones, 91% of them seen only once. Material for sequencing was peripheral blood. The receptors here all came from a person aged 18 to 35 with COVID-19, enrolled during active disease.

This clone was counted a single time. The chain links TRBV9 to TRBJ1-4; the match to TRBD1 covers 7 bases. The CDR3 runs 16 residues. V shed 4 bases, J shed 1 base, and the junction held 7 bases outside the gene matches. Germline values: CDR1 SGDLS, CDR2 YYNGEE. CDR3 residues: CASSPHWTGTNEKLFF. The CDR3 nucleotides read TGTGCCAGCAGCCCTCATTGGACAGGAACTAATGAAAAACTGTTTTTT.

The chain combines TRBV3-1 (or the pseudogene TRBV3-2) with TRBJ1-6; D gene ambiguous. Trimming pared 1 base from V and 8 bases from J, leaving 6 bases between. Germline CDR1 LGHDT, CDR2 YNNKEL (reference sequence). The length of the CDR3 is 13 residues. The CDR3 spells CASSQVRDSPLHF. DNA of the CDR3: TGTGCCAGCAGCCAAGTGAGGGATTCACCCCTCCACTTT.

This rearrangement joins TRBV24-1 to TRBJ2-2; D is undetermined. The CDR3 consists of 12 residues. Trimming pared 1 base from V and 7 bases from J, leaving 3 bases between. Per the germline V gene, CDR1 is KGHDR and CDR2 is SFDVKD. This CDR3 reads CATSDFGGELFF. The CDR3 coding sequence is TGTGCCACCAGTGATTTCGGCGGGGAGCTGTTTTTT.

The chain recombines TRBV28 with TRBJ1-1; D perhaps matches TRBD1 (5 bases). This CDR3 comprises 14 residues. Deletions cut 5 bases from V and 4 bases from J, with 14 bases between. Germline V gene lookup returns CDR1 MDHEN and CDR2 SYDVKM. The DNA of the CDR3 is TGTGCCAGCAGTCCGCAAGGGGTGGGCACTGAAGCTTTCTTT. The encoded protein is CASSPQGVGTEAFF.

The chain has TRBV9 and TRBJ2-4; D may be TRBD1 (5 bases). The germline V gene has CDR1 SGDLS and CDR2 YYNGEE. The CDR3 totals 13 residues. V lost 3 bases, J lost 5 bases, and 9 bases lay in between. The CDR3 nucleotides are TGTGCCAGCAGCGGCCAGACAGAAAACATTCAGTACTTC. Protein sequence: CASSGQTENIQYF.

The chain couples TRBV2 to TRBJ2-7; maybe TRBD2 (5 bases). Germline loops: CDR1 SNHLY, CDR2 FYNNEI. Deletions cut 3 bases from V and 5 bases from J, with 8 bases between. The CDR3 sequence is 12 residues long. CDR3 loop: CASSEDWDEQYF. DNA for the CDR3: TGTGCCAGCAGTGAGGACTGGGACGAGCAGTACTTC.

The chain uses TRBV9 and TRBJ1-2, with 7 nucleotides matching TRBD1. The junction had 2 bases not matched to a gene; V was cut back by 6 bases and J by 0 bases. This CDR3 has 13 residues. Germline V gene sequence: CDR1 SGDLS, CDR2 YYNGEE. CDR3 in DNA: TGTGCCAGCAAGGGACAGTCTAACTATGGCTACACCTTC. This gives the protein CASKGQSNYGYTF.

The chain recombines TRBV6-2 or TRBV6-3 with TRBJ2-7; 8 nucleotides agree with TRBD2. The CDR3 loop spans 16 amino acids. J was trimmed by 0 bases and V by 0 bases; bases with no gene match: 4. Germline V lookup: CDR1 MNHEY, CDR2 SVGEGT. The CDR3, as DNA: TGTGCCAGCAGTTACTCGCCACTAGCGGTCTCCTACGAGCAGTACTTC. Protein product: CASSYSPLAVSYEQYF.

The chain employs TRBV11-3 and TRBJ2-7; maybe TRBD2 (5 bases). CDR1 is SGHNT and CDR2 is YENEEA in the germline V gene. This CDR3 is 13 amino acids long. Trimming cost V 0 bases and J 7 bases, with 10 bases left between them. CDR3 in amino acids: CASSLDLWREQYF. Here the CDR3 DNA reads TGTGCCAGCAGCTTAGATCTCTGGAGGGAGCAGTACTTC.

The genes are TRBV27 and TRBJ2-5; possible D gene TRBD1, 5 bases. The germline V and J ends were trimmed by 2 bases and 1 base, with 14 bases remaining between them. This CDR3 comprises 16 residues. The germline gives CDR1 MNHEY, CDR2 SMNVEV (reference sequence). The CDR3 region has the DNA TGTGCCAGCAGTTTAGGGCAGGGCCCCCTCCAAGAGACCCAGTACTTC. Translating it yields CASSLGQGPLQETQYF.

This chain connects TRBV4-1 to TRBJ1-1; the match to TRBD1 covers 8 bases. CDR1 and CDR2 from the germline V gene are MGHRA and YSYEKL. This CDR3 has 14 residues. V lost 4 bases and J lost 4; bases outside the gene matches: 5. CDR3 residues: CASSPDRELTEAFF. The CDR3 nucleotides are TGCGCCAGCAGCCCGGACAGGGAACTCACTGAAGCTTTCTTT.

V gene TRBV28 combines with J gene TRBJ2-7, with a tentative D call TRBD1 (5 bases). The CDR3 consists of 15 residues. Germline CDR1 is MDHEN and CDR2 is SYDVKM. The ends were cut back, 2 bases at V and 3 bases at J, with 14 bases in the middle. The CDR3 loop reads CASSLPQGSDYEQYF. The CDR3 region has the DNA TGTGCCAGCAGTTTACCGCAGGGAAGTGACTACGAGCAGTACTTC.

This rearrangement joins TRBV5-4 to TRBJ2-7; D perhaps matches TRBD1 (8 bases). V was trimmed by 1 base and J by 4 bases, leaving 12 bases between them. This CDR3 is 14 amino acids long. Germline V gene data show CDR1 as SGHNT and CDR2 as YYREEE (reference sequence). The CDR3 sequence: CASSLTQGGYEQYF. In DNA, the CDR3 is TGTGCCAGCAGCTTGACACAGGGGGGGTACGAGCAGTACTTC.

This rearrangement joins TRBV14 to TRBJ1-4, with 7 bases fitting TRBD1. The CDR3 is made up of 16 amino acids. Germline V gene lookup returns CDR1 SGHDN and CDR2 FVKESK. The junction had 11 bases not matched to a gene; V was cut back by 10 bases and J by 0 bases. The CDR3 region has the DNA TGTGCCATCAAGGGGGCAGTTAATGCAACTAATGAAAAACTGTTTTTT. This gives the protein CAIKGAVNATNEKLFF.

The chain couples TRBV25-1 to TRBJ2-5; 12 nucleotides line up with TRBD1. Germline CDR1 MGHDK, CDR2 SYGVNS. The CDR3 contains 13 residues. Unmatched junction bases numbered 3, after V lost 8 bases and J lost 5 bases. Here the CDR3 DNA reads TGTGCCAGCCGGGACAGGGGGCTTGAGACCCAGTACTTC. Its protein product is CASRDRGLETQYF.

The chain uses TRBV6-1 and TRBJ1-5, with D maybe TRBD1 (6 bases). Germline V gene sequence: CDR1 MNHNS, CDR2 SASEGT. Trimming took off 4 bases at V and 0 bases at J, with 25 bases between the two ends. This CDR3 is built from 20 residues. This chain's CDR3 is CASSGGRVGQGISSNQPQHF. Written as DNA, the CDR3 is TGTGCCAGCAGTGGCGGACGAGTGGGGCAGGGGATTAGTAGCAATCAGCCCCAGCATTTT.

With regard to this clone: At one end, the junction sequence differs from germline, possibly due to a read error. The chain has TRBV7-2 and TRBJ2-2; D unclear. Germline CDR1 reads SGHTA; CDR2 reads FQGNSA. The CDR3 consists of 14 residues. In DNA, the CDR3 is TGTGCCAGCAGATTAGTATCGTTAGTCGGGGAGCTGTTTTTT. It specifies CASRLVSLVGELFF.

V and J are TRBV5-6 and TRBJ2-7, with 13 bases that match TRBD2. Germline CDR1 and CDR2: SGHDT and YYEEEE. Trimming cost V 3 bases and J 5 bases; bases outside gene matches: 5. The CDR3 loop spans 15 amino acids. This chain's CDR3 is CASSWGLAGRDEQYF. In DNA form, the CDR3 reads TGTGCCAGCAGCTGGGGACTAGCGGGACGCGACGAGCAGTACTTC.

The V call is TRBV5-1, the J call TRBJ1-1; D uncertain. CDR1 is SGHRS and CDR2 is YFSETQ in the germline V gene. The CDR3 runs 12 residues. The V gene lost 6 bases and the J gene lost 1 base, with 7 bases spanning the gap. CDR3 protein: CASTAGNTEAFF. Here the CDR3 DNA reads TGCGCCAGCACCGCAGGGAACACTGAAGCTTTCTTT.

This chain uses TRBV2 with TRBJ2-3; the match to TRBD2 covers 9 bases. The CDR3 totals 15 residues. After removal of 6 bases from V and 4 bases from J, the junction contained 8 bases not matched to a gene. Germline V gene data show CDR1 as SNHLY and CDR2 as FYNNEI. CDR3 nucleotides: TGTGCCAGCAGGAAGGCTAGCGGGATGGCAGATACGCAGTATTTT. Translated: CASRKASGMADTQYF.

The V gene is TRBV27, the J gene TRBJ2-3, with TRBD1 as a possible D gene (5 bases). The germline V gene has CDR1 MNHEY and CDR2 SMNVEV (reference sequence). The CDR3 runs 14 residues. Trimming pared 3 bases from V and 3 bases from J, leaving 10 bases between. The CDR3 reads CASSLTVRTDTQYF. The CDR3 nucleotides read TGTGCCAGCAGTTTGACAGTAAGGACAGATACGCAGTATTTT.

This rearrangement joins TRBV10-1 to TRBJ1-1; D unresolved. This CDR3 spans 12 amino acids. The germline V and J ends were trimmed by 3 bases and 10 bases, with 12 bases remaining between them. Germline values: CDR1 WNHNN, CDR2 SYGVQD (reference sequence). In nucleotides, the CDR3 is TGCGCCAGCAGTGATTACGGGAAGGGAGCTTTCTTT. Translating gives CASSDYGKGAFF.

CDR3 sequence (DNA): TGCGCCAGCAGCCAATATTACAGGGAAGGCAATCAGCCCCAGCATTTT. Protein product: CASSQYYREGNQPQHF. V gene TRBV4-3 combines with J gene TRBJ1-5; TRBD1 is a possible D gene (6 bases). The CDR3 is 16 amino acids. V lost 2 bases, J lost 2 bases, and 13 bases lay in between. CDR1 and CDR2 from the germline V gene are LGHNA and YSLEER.

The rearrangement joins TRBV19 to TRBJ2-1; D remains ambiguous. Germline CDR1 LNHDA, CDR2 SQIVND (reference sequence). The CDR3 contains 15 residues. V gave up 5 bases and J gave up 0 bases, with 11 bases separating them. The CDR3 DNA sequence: TGTGCCAGTAGTCCCAGTACCAGCTCCTACAATGAGCAGTTCTTC. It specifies CASSPSTSSYNEQFF.

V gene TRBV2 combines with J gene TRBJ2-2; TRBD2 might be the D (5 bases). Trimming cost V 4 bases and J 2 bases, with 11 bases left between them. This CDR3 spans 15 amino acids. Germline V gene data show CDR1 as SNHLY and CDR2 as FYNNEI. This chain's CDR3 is CASSGTAVNTGELFF. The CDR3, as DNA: TGTGCCAGCAGTGGTACAGCGGTAAACACCGGGGAGCTGTTTTTT. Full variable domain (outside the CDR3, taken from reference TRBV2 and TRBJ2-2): EPEVTQTPSHQVTQMGQEVILRCVPISNHLYFYWYRQILGQKVEFLVSFYNNEISEKSEIFDDQFSVERPDGSNFTLKIRSTKLEDSAMYFCASSGTAVNTGELFFGEGSRLTVL.

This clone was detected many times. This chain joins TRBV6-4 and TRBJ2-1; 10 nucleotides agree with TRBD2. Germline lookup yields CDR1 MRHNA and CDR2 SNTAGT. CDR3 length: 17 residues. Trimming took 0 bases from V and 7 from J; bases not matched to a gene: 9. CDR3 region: CASSDSALAGEVNEQFF. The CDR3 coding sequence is TGTGCCAGCAGTGACTCAGCTCTAGCGGGAGAGGTGAATGAGCAGTTCTTC.

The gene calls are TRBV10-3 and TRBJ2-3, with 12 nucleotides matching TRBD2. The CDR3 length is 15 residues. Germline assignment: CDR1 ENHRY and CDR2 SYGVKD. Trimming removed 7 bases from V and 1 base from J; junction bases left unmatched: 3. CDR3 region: CAITGLAGGTDTQYF. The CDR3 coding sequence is TGTGCCATCACGGGACTAGCGGGTGGCACAGATACGCAGTATTTT.

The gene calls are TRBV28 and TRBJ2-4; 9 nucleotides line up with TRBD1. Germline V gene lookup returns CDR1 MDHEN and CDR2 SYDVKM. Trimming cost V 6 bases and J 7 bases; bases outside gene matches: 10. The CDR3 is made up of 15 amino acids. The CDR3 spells CASSRGGDRVNIQYF. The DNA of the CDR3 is TGTGCCAGCAGCCGTGGCGGGGACAGGGTGAACATTCAGTACTTC.

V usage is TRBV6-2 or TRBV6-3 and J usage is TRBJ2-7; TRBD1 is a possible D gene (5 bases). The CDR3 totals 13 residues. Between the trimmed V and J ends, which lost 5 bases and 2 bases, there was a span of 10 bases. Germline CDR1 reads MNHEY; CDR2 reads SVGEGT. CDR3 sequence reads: CASSPVGPYEQYF. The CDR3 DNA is TGTGCCAGCAGTCCCGTGGGGCCCTACGAGCAGTACTTC.

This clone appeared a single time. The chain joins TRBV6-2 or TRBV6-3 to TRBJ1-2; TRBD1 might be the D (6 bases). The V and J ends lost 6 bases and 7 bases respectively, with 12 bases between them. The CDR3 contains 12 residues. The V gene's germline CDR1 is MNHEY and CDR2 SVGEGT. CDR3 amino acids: CASSVQGPGYTF. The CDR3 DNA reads TGTGCCAGCAGCGTACAGGGCCCTGGCTACACCTTC.